Below, 12 T cell receptor beta chains from the same sample are listed, as sequenced in a study of patients and donors after allogeneic stem cell transplantation. TCRdb re-analysed the RT-PCR reads in MiXCR, keeping a single row per CDR3 protein. Of 95,000 to 120,000 distinct CDR3 sequences in the sample, 35% are singletons; the top ten hold around 27%. Sequenced material: blood, either unsorted or a sorted T cell fraction (not recorded which). These receptors all come from a human donor who was either an allogeneic HSCT recipient or a stem cell or donor lymphocyte infusion donor (not recorded which). It is not recorded whose cells these are; they may come from a transplant donor.

In this sample, this clonotype turned up a few times. The V gene is TRBV29-1, the J gene TRBJ2-1; possibly TRBD1 for D (6 bases). Germline V gene data show CDR1 as SQVTM and CDR2 as ANQGSEA. The CDR3 runs 15 residues. V was trimmed by 7 bases and J by 0 bases, leaving 16 bases between them. The CDR3 nucleotides are TGCAGCGCCCACCTCAGGGGCCGCTCCTACAATGAGCAGTTCTTC. Protein: CSAHLRGRSYNEQFF.

The chain is built from TRBV6-2 or TRBV6-3 and TRBJ2-7, with 9 bases aligning to TRBD2. The CDR3 totals 15 residues. Germline CDR1 and CDR2: MNHEY and SVGEGT. J lost 3 bases, V lost 0 bases, and 3 bases had no gene match. In DNA, the CDR3 is TGTGCCAGCAGTTACTCGGGGACTAGCTTCTACGAGCAGTACTTC. Encoded protein: CASSYSGTSFYEQYF.

This clonotype has a handful of counts. The chain joins TRBV12-3 or TRBV12-4 to TRBJ2-2; 10 positions match TRBD2. This CDR3 region has 18 residues. The V and J ends lost 3 bases and 7 bases, in that order; junction bases with no gene match: 14. CDR3 residues: CASSFPWLAGDGSGELFF. The DNA of the CDR3 is TGTGCCAGCAGTTTTCCCTGGCTAGCGGGAGACGGGAGCGGGGAGCTGTTTTTT.

This clonotype was seen a few times. The chain links TRBV20-1 to TRBJ2-7; the match to TRBD1 covers 11 bases. CDR3 size: 15 residues. Germline-derived CDR1 and CDR2 are DFQATT and SNEGSKA (reference sequence). The V segment lost 2 bases and the J segment 6 bases; nucleotides outside the gene matches: 9. CDR3 in DNA: TGCAGTGCTAGATGGCTTCGCGGGACAGGGGGCGAGCAGTACTTC. It specifies CSARWLRGTGGEQYF.

This chain uses TRBV6-6 with TRBJ2-7; 10 nucleotides line up with TRBD1. From germline, CDR1 is MNHNY and CDR2 SVGAGI (reference sequence). This CDR3 is 16 amino acids long. The V segment lost 6 bases and the J segment 7 bases; nucleotides outside the gene matches: 15. This chain's CDR3 is CASRRTSRTGGNEQYF. CDR3 nucleotides: TGTGCCAGCAGAAGAACCTCAAGGACAGGGGGGAATGAGCAGTACTTC.

The chain employs TRBV27 and TRBJ2-1; the match to TRBD2 covers 8 bases. CDR3 length: 12 residues. J was trimmed by 15 bases and V by 4 bases; bases with no gene match: 8. Germline-derived CDR1 and CDR2 are MNHEY and SMNVEV (reference sequence). The CDR3 is CASSYTGTSMFF. The CDR3 nucleotides read TGTGCCAGCAGTTATACCGGGACTAGTATGTTCTTC.

The gene calls are TRBV12-3 or TRBV12-4 and TRBJ1-1, with D possibly TRBD1 on 5 matching bases. The CDR3 spans 15 residues. Trimming removed 4 bases at V and 1 base at J, with 13 bases between. CDR3 sequence (DNA): TGTGCCAGCAGTTGGGGGGACGGCCAGAACACTGAAGCTTTCTTT. Translation: CASSWGDGQNTEAFF.

The chain employs TRBV15 and TRBJ1-2; D uncertain. CDR1 is LNHNV and CDR2 is YYDKDF in the germline V gene (reference sequence). The V and J ends lost 1 base and 6 bases respectively, with 9 bases between them. The CDR3 is made up of 13 amino acids. The CDR3 DNA is TGTGCCACCAGCAGAGTAGGGTTTGATGGCTACACCTTC. It yields the protein CATSRVGFDGYTF.

The chain has TRBV29-1 and TRBJ2-3; unclear D gene. CDR1 is SQVTM and CDR2 is ANQGSEA in the germline V gene. CDR3 length: 15 residues. V lost 4 bases and J 0 bases, leaving 14 bases between the germline ends. CDR3 protein: CSVAELSLSTDTQYF. Written as DNA, the CDR3 is TGCAGCGTTGCCGAGTTATCCCTCAGCACAGATACGCAGTATTTT.

V gene TRBV4-3 combines with J gene TRBJ2-1; 8 nucleotides line up with TRBD1. CDR3 length: 14 amino acids. Germline CDR1 and CDR2: LGHNA and YSLEER. Trimming cost V 0 bases and J 9 bases; bases outside gene matches: 4. The CDR3 region is CASSQDQGAREQFF. The CDR3, as DNA: TGCGCCAGCAGCCAAGATCAGGGGGCACGTGAGCAGTTCTTC.

This clonotype was counted between two and nine times. The V gene is TRBV29-1, the J gene TRBJ2-7, with a possible D match to TRBD1 (5 bases). The germline CDR1 and CDR2 sequences are SQVTM and ANQGSEA. V was pared by 3 bases and J by 1 base, with 7 bases between. The CDR3 has 12 residues. In nucleotides, the CDR3 is TGCAGCGTTGATGGACAATCCTACGAGCAGTACTTC. As protein: CSVDGQSYEQYF.

A few counts support this clonotype. This rearrangement joins TRBV6-1 to TRBJ1-5; a weak D match, TRBD1 (5 bases). Germline values: CDR1 MNHNS, CDR2 SASEGT. The germline V and J ends were trimmed by 10 bases and 10 bases, with 29 bases remaining between them. The CDR3 sequence is 16 residues long. DNA for the CDR3: TGTGCCACTCTGGGGTGGCAGGGCGTAAGGACTTCTCCCCAGCATTTT. It yields the protein CATLGWQGVRTSPQHF.